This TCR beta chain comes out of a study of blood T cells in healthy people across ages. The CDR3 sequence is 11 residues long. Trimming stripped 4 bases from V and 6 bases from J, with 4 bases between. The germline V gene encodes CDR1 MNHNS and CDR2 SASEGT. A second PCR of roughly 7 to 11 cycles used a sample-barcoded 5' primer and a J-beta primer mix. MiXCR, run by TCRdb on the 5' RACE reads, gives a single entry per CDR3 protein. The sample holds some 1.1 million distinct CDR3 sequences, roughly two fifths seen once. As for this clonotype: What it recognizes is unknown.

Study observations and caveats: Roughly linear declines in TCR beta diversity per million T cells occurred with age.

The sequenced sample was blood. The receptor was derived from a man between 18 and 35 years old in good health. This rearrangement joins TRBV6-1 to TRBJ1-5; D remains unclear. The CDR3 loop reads CASSGSQPQHF. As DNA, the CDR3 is TGTGCCAGCAGTGGAAGTCAGCCCCAGCATTTT.